Below are 29 T cell receptor beta chains sequenced from a single sample in a study of blood T cell repertoires in COVID-19. Clones were read by immunoSEQ multiplex PCR, and TCRdb kept only the in-frame ones, dropping some. The sample includes some 430,000 clones, 90% of them seen just once. The sequenced material came from PBMCs or T cells enriched from blood (not recorded which). These receptor sequences come from a young man who had recovered from COVID-19.

CDR3 in amino acids: CAWSSSNTIYF. DNA of the CDR3: TGTGCCTGGAGCTCCTCGAACACCATATATTTT. The chain combines TRBV30 with TRBJ1-3; no clear D. The CDR3 spans 11 residues. Germline V lookup: CDR1 GTSNPN, CDR2 SVGIG (reference sequence). The V end lost 3 bases, the J end lost 7 bases, and 7 bases lay between the germline ends.

The chain joins TRBV10-3 to TRBJ2-6; possible D gene TRBD2, 7 bases. Trimming cost V 3 bases and J 4 bases, with 19 bases left between them. This CDR3 has 18 residues. CDR1 and CDR2 from the germline V gene are ENHRY and SYGVKD. DNA for the CDR3: TGTGCCATCAGTGACCTCACGGGGGGCGCGTCCGGGGCCAACGTCCTGACTTTC. It translates to CAISDLTGGASGANVLTF.

This chain joins TRBV5-6 and TRBJ1-5; D is perhaps TRBD1 (6 bases). The CDR3 runs 15 residues. Looked up from germline, CDR1 is SGHDT and CDR2 is YYEEEE. V was shortened by 2 bases and J by 1 base, with 10 bases between the two germline ends. CDR3 amino acids: CASSLGQGSNQPQHF. The CDR3 nucleotides read TGTGCCAGCAGCTTAGGGCAGGGGAGCAATCAGCCCCAGCATTTT.

The V and J genes are TRBV20-1 and TRBJ1-2, with D unresolved. The CDR3 has 11 residues. Germline assignment: CDR1 DFQATT and CDR2 SNEGSKA (reference sequence). The CDR3: CSERENYGYTF. Written as DNA, the CDR3 is TGCAGCGAGAGGGAGAACTATGGCTACACCTTC.

The chain uses TRBV5-6 and TRBJ2-7, with D perhaps TRBD1 (6 bases). V was clipped by 4 bases and J by 3 bases, with 8 bases between them. The CDR3 runs to 12 residues. Germline V gives CDR1 SGHDT, CDR2 YYEEEE. The CDR3 loop is CASSQGHYEQYF. The CDR3 nucleotides read TGTGCCAGCAGCCAGGGACACTACGAGCAGTACTTC.

The chain uses TRBV6-5 and TRBJ2-2; the match to TRBD1 covers 8 bases. In germline, CDR1 is MNHEY, CDR2 SVGAGI. CDR3 length: 15 amino acids. With V trimmed by 5 bases and J by 7 bases, 9 bases remained unmatched. The CDR3 DNA reads TGTGCCAGCAGTACCATGGACAGGGTCGGCGGGGAGCTGTTTTTT. This sequence encodes CASSTMDRVGGELFF.

J is TRBJ1-3 and V is TRBV10-2; D not resolved. The CDR3 spans 13 residues. In germline, CDR1 is WSHSY, CDR2 SAAADI. The V and J ends lost 7 bases and 1 base respectively, with 8 bases between them. The CDR3 region has the DNA TGCGCCAGCACCCCGACATCTGGAAACACCATATATTTT. It translates to CASTPTSGNTIYF.

This rearrangement joins TRBV7-6 to TRBJ2-6; 9 bases agree with TRBD2. The CDR3 length is 18 residues. The trim removed 1 base at V and 0 bases at J, leaving 4 bases unmatched. Germline CDR1 is SGHVS and CDR2 is FNYEAQ. CDR3 residues: CASSLEPSGASGANVLTF. The CDR3 region has the DNA TGTGCCAGCAGCTTAGAGCCTAGCGGGGCCTCTGGGGCCAACGTCCTGACTTTC.

This sequence joins TRBV2 and TRBJ2-7; TRBD1 agrees at 8 bases. The germline V gene encodes CDR1 SNHLY and CDR2 FYNNEI. Trimming removed 4 bases from V and 6 bases from J; junction bases left unmatched: 2. This CDR3 has 12 residues. The CDR3 here is CASSGTGLEQYF. CDR3 sequence (DNA): TGTGCCAGCAGTGGGACAGGGCTCGAGCAGTACTTC.

This clone was detected only once. The gene calls are TRBV19 and TRBJ1-2; D is perhaps TRBD1 (6 bases). The CDR3 has 14 amino acids. Trimming pared 7 bases from V and 4 bases from J, leaving 16 bases between. Germline CDR1 LNHDA, CDR2 SQIVND (reference sequence). The CDR3 loop reads CASTPETGLYGYTF. The CDR3 coding sequence is TGTGCCAGTACCCCCGAGACAGGCCTCTATGGCTACACCTTC. Looking up the rest from reference TRBV19 and TRBJ1-2 gives the full variable domain: DGGITQSPKYLFRKEGQNVTLSCEQNLNHDAMYWYRQDPGQGLRLIYYSQIVNDFQKGDIAEGYSVSREKKESFPLTVTSAQKNPTAFYLCASTPETGLYGYTFGSGTRLTVV.

The rearrangement links TRBV10-3 to TRBJ1-1, with 10 positions matching TRBD1. The CDR3 totals 15 residues. Germline values: CDR1 ENHRY, CDR2 SYGVKD. V was pared by 2 bases and J by 5 bases, with 5 bases of the junction left unmatched. Here the CDR3 reads CAISEVGQGGTEAFF. As DNA, the CDR3 is TGTGCCATCAGTGAGGTAGGACAGGGGGGTACTGAAGCTTTCTTT.

The J gene is TRBJ1-6, the V gene TRBV29-1; D unresolved. V was trimmed by 4 bases and J by 6 bases, leaving 10 bases between them. This CDR3 is built from 13 residues. The V gene's germline CDR1 is SQVTM and CDR2 ANQGSEA. The CDR3 region has the DNA TGCAGCGTTGGTCCAAGCCGTAATTCACCCCTCCACTTT. It specifies CSVGPSRNSPLHF. Complete variable domain (other parts from reference TRBV29-1 and TRBJ1-6): SAVISQKPSRDICQRGTSLTIQCQVDSQVTMMFWYRQQPGQSLTLIATANQGSEATYESGFVIDKFPISRPNLTFSTLTVSNMSPEDSSIYLCSVGPSRNSPLHFGNGTRLTVT.

V usage is TRBV6-5 and J usage is TRBJ1-2; 7 bases are shared with TRBD1. The CDR3 consists of 14 residues. Germline CDR1 reads MNHEY; CDR2 reads SVGAGI. J was trimmed by 3 bases and V by 4 bases; bases with no gene match: 5. Here the CDR3 reads CASSFQGGDYGYTF. The CDR3, as DNA: TGTGCCAGCAGTTTTCAGGGGGGTGACTATGGCTACACCTTC.

The chain has TRBV7-8 and TRBJ1-5; 8 nucleotides line up with TRBD1. The V gene's germline CDR1 is SGHVS and CDR2 FQNEAQ. The CDR3 sequence is 16 residues long. J was trimmed by 5 bases and V by 5 bases; bases with no gene match: 11. CDR3 DNA sequence: TGTGCCAGCAGCGGGCGGACAGGGTCATCGGATCAGCCCCAGCATTTT. Translation gives CASSGRTGSSDQPQHF.

The chain is built from TRBV2 and TRBJ2-2; TRBD1 might be the D (6 bases). CDR3 size: 14 residues. V was shortened by 8 bases and J by 1 base, with 11 bases between the two germline ends. The germline gives CDR1 SNHLY, CDR2 FYNNEI. The CDR3 here is CASQGFRNTGELFF. The CDR3 DNA is TGTGCCAGCCAGGGGTTTCGGAACACCGGGGAGCTGTTTTTT.

The chain has TRBV2 and TRBJ1-2; a weak D match, TRBD1 (5 bases). This CDR3 has 15 residues. V was trimmed by 3 bases and J by 7 bases, leaving 18 bases between them. Germline lookup yields CDR1 SNHLY and CDR2 FYNNEI. CDR3 sequence (DNA): TGTGCCAGCAGTGACGGGGGGAAGGGTACTGGTGGCTACACCTTC. Its protein product is CASSDGGKGTGGYTF.

The rearrangement joins TRBV6-5 to TRBJ2-1, with 7 bases that match TRBD1. Germline CDR1 and CDR2: MNHEY and SVGAGI. V shed 6 bases, J shed 8 bases, and the junction held 7 bases outside the gene matches. The CDR3 has 13 amino acids. The CDR3 region is CASSNEGADEQFF. The CDR3 region has the DNA TGTGCCAGCAGCAATGAGGGGGCAGATGAGCAGTTCTTC.

The V and J genes are TRBV27 and TRBJ2-7; 10 bases align to TRBD1. Germline V lookup: CDR1 MNHEY, CDR2 SMNVEV (reference sequence). V shed 5 bases and J 5 bases; nucleotides not matched to a gene: 12. This CDR3 is built from 16 residues. The CDR3 DNA is TGTGCCAGCAGTCCTTCCCCGAGACAGGGGGCCAACGAGCAGTACTTC. Its protein product is CASSPSPRQGANEQYF.

This chain connects TRBV6-2 or TRBV6-3 to TRBJ2-7, with TRBD2 matching over 9 bases. The CDR3 sequence is 15 residues long. Looked up from germline, CDR1 is MNHEY and CDR2 is SVGEGT. V lost 7 bases and J lost 5; bases outside the gene matches: 12. The CDR3 protein is CASNPALAGVHEQYF. The CDR3 bases are TGTGCCAGCAACCCCGCTTTAGCGGGAGTCCACGAGCAGTACTTC.

The V call is TRBV9, the J call TRBJ1-4; TRBD1 is a possible D gene (5 bases). The V gene lost 0 bases and the J gene lost 8 bases, with 11 bases spanning the gap. The germline gives CDR1 SGDLS, CDR2 YYNGEE. This CDR3 spans 14 amino acids. CDR3 in DNA: TGTGCCAGCAGCGTAGACCAGGGCAGCGAAAAACTGTTTTTT. The encoded protein is CASSVDQGSEKLFF.

The chain joins TRBV5-1 to TRBJ1-1; 7 bases are a match to TRBD1. J was trimmed by 10 bases and V by 4 bases; bases with no gene match: 13. The CDR3 has 14 residues. Germline V gives CDR1 SGHRS, CDR2 YFSETQ. In DNA, the CDR3 is TGCGCCAGCAGCGCGCCAATTACAGGGGCTATAGCTTTCTTT. It codes for CASSAPITGAIAFF.

V gene TRBV15 combines with J gene TRBJ2-5; D uncertain. In germline, CDR1 is LNHNV, CDR2 YYDKDF (reference sequence). The V end was cut by 7 bases, the J end by 0 bases, with 18 bases between. CDR3 length equals 16 residues. CDR3 coding DNA: TGTGCCACCAAAAAAGCTCCGAACGAGTACCAAGAGACCCAGTACTTC. This gives the protein CATKKAPNEYQETQYF.

The rearrangement joins TRBV9 to TRBJ2-5; D not certain. Germline V CDR1 and CDR2: SGDLS, YYNGEE. The CDR3 loop spans 13 amino acids. V was shortened by 4 bases and J by 3 bases, with 10 bases between the two germline ends. The CDR3 coding sequence is TGTGCCAGCAGCCCTATAACAGAAGAGACCCAGTACTTC. Translation gives CASSPITEETQYF.

This clone is a singleton in its sample. Within the sample, other DNA sequences also encode this same CDR3. The chain uses TRBV9 and TRBJ1-1; D possibly corresponds to TRBD1 (6 bases). There are 15 residues in the CDR3. Trimming took 0 bases from V and 1 from J, leaving 10 bases between them. From germline, CDR1 is SGDLS and CDR2 YYNGEE. In DNA, the CDR3 is TGTGCCAGCAGCGTAGCTTCCAGGGGGAACACTGAAGCTTTCTTT. Residues: CASSVASRGNTEAFF.

The count of this clone is one. The V call is TRBV2, the J call TRBJ1-5; TRBD1 might be the D (6 bases). The germline V and J ends were trimmed by 2 bases and 6 bases, with 23 bases remaining between them. This CDR3 contains 18 residues. In germline, CDR1 is SNHLY, CDR2 FYNNEI. CDR3: CASSERGAWGEGGQPQHF. CDR3 DNA: TGTGCCAGCAGTGAACGAGGGGCGTGGGGTGAAGGGGGTCAGCCCCAGCATTTT.

This clone is a singleton in its sample. The chain uses TRBV2 and TRBJ1-4, with TRBD1 identical over 7 bases. The CDR3 is 13 amino acids. The germline CDR1 and CDR2 sequences are SNHLY and FYNNEI. Trimming at V came to 9 bases and at J to 4 bases, leaving 5 bases not matched to a gene. The CDR3 sequence: CASRGQLNEKLFF. The DNA of the CDR3 is TGTGCCAGTAGGGGACAGCTTAATGAAAAACTGTTTTTT.

The V and J genes are TRBV28 and TRBJ2-5; 10 nucleotides line up with TRBD2. V gave up 4 bases and J gave up 4 bases; unmatched junction bases: 6. The CDR3 covers 15 residues. Germline CDR1 reads MDHEN; CDR2 reads SYDVKM. Here the CDR3 reads CASSSYRLAGETQYF. The DNA of the CDR3 is TGTGCCAGCAGTTCGTATAGACTAGCGGGAGAGACCCAGTACTTC.

The CDR3 region has the DNA TGTGCCATCAGTGACCCTGACAGGGGAGGTGAAGCTTTCTTT. Translating it yields CAISDPDRGGEAFF. The chain uses TRBV10-3 and TRBJ1-1; 8 nucleotides line up with TRBD1. Germline-derived CDR1 and CDR2 are ENHRY and SYGVKD. CDR3 size: 14 residues. The V gene end was trimmed by 3 bases and the J gene end by 7 bases; junction bases not matched to a gene: 7.

The chain joins TRBV5-5 to TRBJ1-5; no firm D call. Trimming removed 0 bases at V and 10 bases at J, with 14 bases between. CDR1 and CDR2 from the germline V gene are SGHKS and YYEKEE (reference sequence). This CDR3 is built from 14 residues. CDR3 region: CASSLATGGSPQHF. The CDR3 nucleotides are TGTGCCAGCAGCTTGGCCACGGGAGGGAGCCCCCAGCATTTT.